This T cell receptor (beta chain) is drawn from a study of blood T cell repertoires in COVID-19. Study at large: From the United States, Italy and Spain came samples of acute and convalescent COVID-19. T cells, B-cell-depleted T cells, or PBMCs provided the cDNA or gDNA that served as material.

The CDR3 covers 12 residues. CDR1 is SNHLY, CDR2 FYNNEI, per germline. The germline V and J ends were trimmed by 5 bases and 6 bases, with 10 bases remaining between them. Authors' data handling: Reference gene primer amplification in the assay estimated nucleated cell counts. Clones were read by immunoSEQ multiplex PCR, and TCRdb kept only the in-frame ones, dropping some. V and J calls and clone size are given by that table; D and trimming were obtained from the DNA. Counted here are fewer than 85,000 clones, 85% to 90% occurring once; the ten biggest clones make up 5.1%. The source material was peripheral blood. This receptor was obtained from a man older than 75 with acute or convalescent COVID-19. The rearrangement joins TRBV2 to TRBJ1-2, with D perhaps matching TRBD1 (6 bases). CDR3 nucleotides: TGTGCCAGCAGTAAGACAGGAGATGGCTACACCTTC. Translating it yields CASSKTGDGYTF. Supplemented by reference TRBV2 and TRBJ1-2, the full variable domain reads EPEVTQTPSHQVTQMGQEVILRCVPISNHLYFYWYRQILGQKVEFLVSFYNNEISEKSEIFDDQFSVERPDGSNFTLKIRSTKLEDSAMYFCASSKTGDGYTFGSGTRLTVV.